This entry lists 3 T cell receptor beta chains sequenced from one sample in a study of OX40 agonist ivuxolimab in advanced cancers. Assay used: immunoSEQ multiplex PCR; TCRdb lists only in-frame clones, some missing. Of roughly 35,000 clones listed, approximately 80% were seen once; the top ten hold 10% to 15%. The sample was CD4+ or CD8+ T cells sorted from blood, taken in a trial of the OX40 agonist ivuxolimab. The origin of the receptors is an adult with an advanced solid tumor such as melanoma, head and neck, liver or kidney cancer.

The chain employs TRBV28 and TRBJ2-1; TRBD1 matches 7 bases. Germline CDR1 is MDHEN and CDR2 is SYDVKM. The CDR3 totals 14 residues. V was clipped by 2 bases and J by 6 bases; unmatched bases: 4. This chain's CDR3 is CASSLGYRGNEQFF. The CDR3 nucleotides are TGTGCCAGCAGTTTAGGGTACAGGGGCAATGAGCAGTTCTTC.

The V gene is TRBV7-9, the J gene TRBJ1-2; 9 bases are a match to TRBD1. Germline V lookup: CDR1 SEHNR, CDR2 FQNEAQ (reference sequence). J lost 8 bases, V lost 5 bases, and 6 bases had no gene match. This CDR3 region has 13 residues. The CDR3 coding sequence is TGTGCCAGCAGCCGGGACAGGGCGCAAGGCTACACCTTC. Protein sequence: CASSRDRAQGYTF.

V is TRBV6-6 and J is TRBJ2-1; 8 bases line up with TRBD2. The CDR3 has 15 residues. J gave up 7 bases and V 6 bases, and 11 bases lay outside the gene matches. Germline V gene sequence: CDR1 MNHNY, CDR2 SVGAGI (reference sequence). For the CDR3, the DNA is TGTGCCAGCAGGGTACTAAGCGGGAGATTAAATGAGCAGTTCTTC. This codes for CASRVLSGRLNEQFF.